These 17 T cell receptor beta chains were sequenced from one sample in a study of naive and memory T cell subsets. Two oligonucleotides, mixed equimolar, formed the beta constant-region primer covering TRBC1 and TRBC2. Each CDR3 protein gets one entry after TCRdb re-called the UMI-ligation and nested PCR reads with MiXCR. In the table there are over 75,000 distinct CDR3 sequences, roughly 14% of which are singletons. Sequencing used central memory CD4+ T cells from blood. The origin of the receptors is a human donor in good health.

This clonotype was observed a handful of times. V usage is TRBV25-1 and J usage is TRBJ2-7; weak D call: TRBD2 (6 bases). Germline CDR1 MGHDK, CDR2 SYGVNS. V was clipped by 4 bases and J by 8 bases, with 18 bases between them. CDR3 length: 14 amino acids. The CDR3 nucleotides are TGTGCCAGCAGTGTCCCGGGACTCGGAAGTAAGCAGTACTTC. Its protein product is CASSVPGLGSKQYF.

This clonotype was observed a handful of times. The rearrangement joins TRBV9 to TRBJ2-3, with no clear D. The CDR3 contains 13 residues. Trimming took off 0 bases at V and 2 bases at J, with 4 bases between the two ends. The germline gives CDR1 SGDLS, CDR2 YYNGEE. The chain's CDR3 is CASSVANTDTQYF. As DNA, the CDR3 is TGTGCCAGCAGCGTAGCCAACACAGATACGCAGTATTTT.

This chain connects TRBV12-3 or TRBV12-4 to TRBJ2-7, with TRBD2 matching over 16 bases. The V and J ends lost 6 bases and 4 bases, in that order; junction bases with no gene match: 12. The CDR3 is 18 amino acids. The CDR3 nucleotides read TGTGCCAGCAGCAGCAACATGGGACTAGCGGGAGGGATTTACGAGCAGTACTTC. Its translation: CASSSNMGLAGGIYEQYF.

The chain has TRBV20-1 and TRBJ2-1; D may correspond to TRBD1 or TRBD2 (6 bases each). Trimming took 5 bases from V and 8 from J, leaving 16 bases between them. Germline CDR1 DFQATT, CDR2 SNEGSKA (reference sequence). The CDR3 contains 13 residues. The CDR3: CSALGGRGDEQFF. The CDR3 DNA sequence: TGCAGTGCTTTGGGGGGCCGTGGGGATGAGCAGTTCTTC.

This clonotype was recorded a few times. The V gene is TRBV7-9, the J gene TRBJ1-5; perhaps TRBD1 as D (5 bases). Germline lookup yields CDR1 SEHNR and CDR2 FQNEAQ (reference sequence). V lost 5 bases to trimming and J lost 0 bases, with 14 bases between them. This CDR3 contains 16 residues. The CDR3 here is CASSNTGRDSNQPQHF. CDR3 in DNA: TGTGCCAGCAGCAACACAGGCAGGGATAGCAATCAGCCCCAGCATTTT.

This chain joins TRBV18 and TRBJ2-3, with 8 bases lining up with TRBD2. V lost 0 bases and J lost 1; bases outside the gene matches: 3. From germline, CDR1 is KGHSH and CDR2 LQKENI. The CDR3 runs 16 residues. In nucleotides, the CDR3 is TGTGCCAGCTCACCACCGTCTAGCGGGCGCACAGATACGCAGTATTTT. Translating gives CASSPPSSGRTDTQYF. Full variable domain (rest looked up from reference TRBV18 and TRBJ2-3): NAGVMQNPRHLVRRRGQEARLRCSPMKGHSHVYWYRQLPEEGLKFMVYLQKENIIDESGMPKERFSAEFPKEGPSILRIQQVVRGDSAAYFCASSPPSSGRTDTQYFGPGTRLTVL.

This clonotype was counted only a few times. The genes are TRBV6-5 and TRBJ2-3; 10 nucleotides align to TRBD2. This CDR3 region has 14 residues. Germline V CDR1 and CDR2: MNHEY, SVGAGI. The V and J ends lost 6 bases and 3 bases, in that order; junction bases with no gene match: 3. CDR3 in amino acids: CASSRAGGTDTQYF. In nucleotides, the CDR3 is TGTGCCAGCAGCCGAGCGGGAGGGACAGATACGCAGTATTTT.

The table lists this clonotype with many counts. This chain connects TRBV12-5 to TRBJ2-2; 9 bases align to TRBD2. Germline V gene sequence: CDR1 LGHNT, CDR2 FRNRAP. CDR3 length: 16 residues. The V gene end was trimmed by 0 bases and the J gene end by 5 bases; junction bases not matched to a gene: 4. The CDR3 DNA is TGTGCTAGTGGTTTGGTTAGCGGGAGAGGTACCGGGGAGCTGTTTTTT. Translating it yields CASGLVSGRGTGELFF.

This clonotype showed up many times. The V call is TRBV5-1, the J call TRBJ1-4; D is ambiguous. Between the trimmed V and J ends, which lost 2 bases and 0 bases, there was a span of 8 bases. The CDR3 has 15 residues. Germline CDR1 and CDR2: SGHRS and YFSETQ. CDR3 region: CASSFQAATNEKLFF. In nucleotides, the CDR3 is TGCGCCAGCAGCTTCCAGGCGGCAACTAATGAAAAACTGTTTTTT.

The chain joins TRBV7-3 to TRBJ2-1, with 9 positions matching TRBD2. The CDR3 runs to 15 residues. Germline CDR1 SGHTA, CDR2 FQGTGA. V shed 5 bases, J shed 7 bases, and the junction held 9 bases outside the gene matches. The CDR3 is CASSLSGSSSNEQFF. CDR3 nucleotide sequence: TGTGCCAGCAGCCTTAGCGGGAGCTCTAGTAATGAGCAGTTCTTC.

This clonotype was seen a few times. This CDR3 is CASSGPAQAGELFF. DNA of the CDR3: TGCGCCAGCAGCGGCCCGGCCCAGGCCGGGGAGCTGTTTTTT. V and J are TRBV5-1 and TRBJ2-2, with D uncertain. This CDR3 contains 14 residues. Trimming removed 4 bases from V and 6 bases from J, with 13 bases in between. CDR1 and CDR2 (germline): SGHRS, YFSETQ.

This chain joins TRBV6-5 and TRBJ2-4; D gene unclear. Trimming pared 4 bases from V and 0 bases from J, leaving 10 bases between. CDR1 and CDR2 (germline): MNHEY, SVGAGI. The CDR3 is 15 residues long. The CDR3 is CASSSAVLAKNIQYF. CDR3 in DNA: TGTGCCAGCAGTTCTGCAGTCCTAGCCAAAAACATTCAGTACTTC.

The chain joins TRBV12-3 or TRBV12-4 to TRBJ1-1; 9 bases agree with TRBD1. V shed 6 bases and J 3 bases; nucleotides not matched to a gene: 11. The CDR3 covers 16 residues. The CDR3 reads CASRTDRGPVDTEAFF. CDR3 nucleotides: TGTGCCAGCAGAACGGACAGGGGACCCGTCGACACTGAAGCTTTCTTT.

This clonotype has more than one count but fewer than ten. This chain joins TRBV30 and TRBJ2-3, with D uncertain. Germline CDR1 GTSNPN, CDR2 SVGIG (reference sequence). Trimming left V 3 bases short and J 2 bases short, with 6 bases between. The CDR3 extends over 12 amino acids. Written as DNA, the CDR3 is TGTGCCTGGAGCGAAAACACAGATACGCAGTATTTT. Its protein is CAWSENTDTQYF.

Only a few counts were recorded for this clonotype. The DNA for the CDR3 is TGTGCCAGCAGCTTAGCGGCCACCCGAGGCCTAGGTACGCAGTATTTT. Translation gives CASSLAATRGLGTQYF. The chain uses TRBV7-2 and TRBJ2-3; D gene ambiguous. There are 16 residues in the CDR3. Per germline, CDR1 SGHTA and CDR2 FQGNSA. V was clipped by 0 bases and J by 8 bases, with 18 bases between them. Variable domain in full (rest from reference TRBV7-2 and TRBJ2-3): GAGVSQSPSNKVTEKGKDVELRCDPISGHTALYWYRQSLGQGLEFLIYFQGNSAPDKSGLPSDRFSAERTGGSVSTLTIQRTQQEDSAVYLCASSLAATRGLGTQYFGPGTRLTVL.

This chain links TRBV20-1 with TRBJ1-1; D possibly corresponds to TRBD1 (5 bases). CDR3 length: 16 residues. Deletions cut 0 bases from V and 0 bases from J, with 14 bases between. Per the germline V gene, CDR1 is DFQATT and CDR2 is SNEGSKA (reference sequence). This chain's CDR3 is CSAREMTGTVNTEAFF. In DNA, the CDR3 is TGCAGTGCTAGAGAGATGACCGGGACCGTGAACACTGAAGCTTTCTTT.

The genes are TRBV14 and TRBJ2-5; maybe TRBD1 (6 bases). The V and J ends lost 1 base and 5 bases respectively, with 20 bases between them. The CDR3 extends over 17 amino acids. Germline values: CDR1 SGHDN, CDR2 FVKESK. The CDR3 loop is CASSQVIKRFTGETQYF. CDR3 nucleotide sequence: TGTGCCAGCAGCCAAGTCATCAAGCGGTTCACAGGGGAGACCCAGTACTTC.